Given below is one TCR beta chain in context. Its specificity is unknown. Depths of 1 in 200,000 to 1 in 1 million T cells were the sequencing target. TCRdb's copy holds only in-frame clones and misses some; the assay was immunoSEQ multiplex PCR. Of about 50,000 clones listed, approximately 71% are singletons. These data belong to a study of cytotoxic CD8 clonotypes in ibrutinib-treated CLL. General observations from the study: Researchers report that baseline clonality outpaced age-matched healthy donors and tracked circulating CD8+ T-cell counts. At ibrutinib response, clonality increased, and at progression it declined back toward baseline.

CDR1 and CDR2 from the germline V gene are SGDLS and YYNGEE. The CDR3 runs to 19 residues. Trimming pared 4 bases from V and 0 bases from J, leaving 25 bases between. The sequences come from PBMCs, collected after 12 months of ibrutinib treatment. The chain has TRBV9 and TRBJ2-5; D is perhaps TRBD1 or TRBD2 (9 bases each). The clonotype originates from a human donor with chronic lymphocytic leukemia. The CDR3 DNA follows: TGTGCCAGCAGCACACGCGGGACAGGGCTAGCGGGGTACCAAGAGACCCAGTACTTC. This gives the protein CASSTRGTGLAGYQETQYF.